The clone carrying this T cell receptor (beta chain) was found a few times. What it binds is unknown. The germline and genes are mouse ones. From the germline J gene comes the end of the CDR3, since the read stops 1 residue before it. Other nucleotide sequences in the sample specify the same CDR3. These data originate in a study of tissue T cells after allogeneic stem cell transplantation. Points from the study as a whole: Across patients, clones rarely overlapped, yet motif clusters were shared tissue-specifically. Tissue-detected TCR repertoire was only partly captured by blood and spleen T cells. Anatomically similar tissues had similar TCR repertoires within each patient.

The time point is: mouse harvest day 7 after allogeneic transplant. Tail vein injection delivered 10^7 T-cell-depleted bone marrow cells and 10^6 splenic CD5+ T cells. Germline V gene lookup returns CDR1 KGHPV and CDR2 FQNQEV (reference sequence). J was trimmed by 0 bases and V by 4 bases; bases with no gene match: 2. The CDR3 spans 15 residues. Profiled with immunoSEQ multiplex PCR; TCRdb holds only in-frame clones, not every one. Of over 7,500 clones in the sample, under 55% were seen once. The J gene is TRBJ1-4, the V gene TRBV26, with TRBD1 identical over 7 bases. The sequence derives from a female BALB/c mouse given C57BL/6 T cells with graft-versus-host disease after an allogeneic hematopoietic cell transplant. Sequenced sample: gut tissue. The CDR3 protein is CASSRDRISNERLFF. The sequenced part of the CDR3 DNA is TGTGCCAGCAGTCGGGACAGAATTTCCAACGAAAGATTATTT.